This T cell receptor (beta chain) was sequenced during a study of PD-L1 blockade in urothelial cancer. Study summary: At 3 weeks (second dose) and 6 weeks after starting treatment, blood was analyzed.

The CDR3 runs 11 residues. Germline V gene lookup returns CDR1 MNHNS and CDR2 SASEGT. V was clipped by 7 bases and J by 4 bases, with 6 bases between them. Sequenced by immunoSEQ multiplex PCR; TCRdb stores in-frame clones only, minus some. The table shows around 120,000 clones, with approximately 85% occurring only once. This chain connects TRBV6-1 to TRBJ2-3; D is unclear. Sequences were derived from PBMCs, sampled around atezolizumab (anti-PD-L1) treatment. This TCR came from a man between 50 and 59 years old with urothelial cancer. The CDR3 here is CASTRSDTQYF. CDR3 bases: TGTGCCAGCACCCGGTCAGATACGCAGTATTTT.